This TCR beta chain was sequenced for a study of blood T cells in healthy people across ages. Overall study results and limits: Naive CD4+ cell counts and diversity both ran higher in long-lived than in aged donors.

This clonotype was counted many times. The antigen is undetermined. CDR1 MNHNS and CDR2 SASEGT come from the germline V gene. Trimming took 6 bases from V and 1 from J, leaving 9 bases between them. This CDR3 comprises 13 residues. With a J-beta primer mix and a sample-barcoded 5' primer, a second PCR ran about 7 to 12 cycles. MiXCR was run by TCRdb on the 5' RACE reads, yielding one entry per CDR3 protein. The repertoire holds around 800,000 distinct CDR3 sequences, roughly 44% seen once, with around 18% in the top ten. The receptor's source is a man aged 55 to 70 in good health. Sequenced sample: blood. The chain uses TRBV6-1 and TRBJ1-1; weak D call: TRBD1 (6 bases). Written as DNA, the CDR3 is TGTGCCAGCAGCGGGGGACAGAACACTGAAGCTTTCTTT. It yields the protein CASSGGQNTEAFF.